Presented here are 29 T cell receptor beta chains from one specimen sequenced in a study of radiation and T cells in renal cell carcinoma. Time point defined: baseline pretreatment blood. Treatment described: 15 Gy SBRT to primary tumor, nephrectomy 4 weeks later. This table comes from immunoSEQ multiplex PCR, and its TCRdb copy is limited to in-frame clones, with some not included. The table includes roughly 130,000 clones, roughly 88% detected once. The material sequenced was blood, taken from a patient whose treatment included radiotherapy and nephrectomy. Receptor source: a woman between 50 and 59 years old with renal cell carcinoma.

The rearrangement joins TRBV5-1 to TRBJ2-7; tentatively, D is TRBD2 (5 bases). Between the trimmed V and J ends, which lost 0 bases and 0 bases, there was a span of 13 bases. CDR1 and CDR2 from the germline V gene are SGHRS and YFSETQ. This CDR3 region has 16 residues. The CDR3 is CASSLVGLASSYEQYF. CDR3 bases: TGCGCCAGCAGCTTGGTAGGGCTAGCCTCCTCCTACGAGCAGTACTTC.

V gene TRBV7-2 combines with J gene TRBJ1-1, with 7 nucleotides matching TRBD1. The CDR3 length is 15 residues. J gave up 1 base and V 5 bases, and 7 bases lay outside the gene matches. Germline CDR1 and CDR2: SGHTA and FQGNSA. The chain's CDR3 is CASSLNRDRNTEAFF. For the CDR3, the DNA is TGTGCCAGCAGCCTTAATCGGGACAGGAACACTGAAGCTTTCTTT.

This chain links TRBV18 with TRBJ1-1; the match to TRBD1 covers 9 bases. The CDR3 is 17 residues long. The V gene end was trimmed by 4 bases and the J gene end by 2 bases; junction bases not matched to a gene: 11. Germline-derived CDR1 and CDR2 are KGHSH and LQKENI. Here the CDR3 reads CASSRPRGDRANTEAFF. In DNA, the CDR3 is TGTGCCAGCTCACGGCCGAGGGGGGACAGGGCAAACACTGAAGCTTTCTTT.

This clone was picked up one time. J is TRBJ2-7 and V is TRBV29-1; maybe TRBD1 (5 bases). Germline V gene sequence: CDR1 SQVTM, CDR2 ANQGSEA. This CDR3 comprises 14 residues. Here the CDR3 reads CSVAPQTVPNEQYF. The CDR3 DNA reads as TGCAGTGTCGCGCCCCAGACAGTACCTAATGAGCAGTACTTC.

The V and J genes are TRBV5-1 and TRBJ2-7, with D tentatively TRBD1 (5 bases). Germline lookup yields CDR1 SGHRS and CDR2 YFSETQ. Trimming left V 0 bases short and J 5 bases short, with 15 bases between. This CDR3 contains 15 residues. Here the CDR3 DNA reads TGCGCCAGCAGCTTGGCCGAGGCAGGGCACGACGAGCAGTACTTC. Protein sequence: CASSLAEAGHDEQYF.

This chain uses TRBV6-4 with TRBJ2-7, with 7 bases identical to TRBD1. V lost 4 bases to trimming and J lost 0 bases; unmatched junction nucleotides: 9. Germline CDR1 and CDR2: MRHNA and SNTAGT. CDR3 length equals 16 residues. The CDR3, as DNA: TGTGCCAGCAGTGTGTACCGGGACAGTTACTCCTACGAGCAGTACTTC. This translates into CASSVYRDSYSYEQYF.

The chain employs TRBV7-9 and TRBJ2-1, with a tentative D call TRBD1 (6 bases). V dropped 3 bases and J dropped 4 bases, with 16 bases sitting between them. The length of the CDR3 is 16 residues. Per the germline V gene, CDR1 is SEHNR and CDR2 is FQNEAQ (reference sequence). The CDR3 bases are TGTGCCAGCAGCTTCCGACAGGTCGGGGATTACAATGAGCAGTTCTTC. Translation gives CASSFRQVGDYNEQFF.

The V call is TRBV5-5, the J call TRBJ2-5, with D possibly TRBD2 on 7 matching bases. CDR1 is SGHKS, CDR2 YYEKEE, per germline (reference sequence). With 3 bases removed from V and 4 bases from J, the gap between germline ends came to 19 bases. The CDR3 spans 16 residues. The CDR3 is CASSSPKGEGLETQYF. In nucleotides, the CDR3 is TGTGCCAGCAGCTCCCCAAAGGGGGAGGGTTTAGAGACCCAGTACTTC.

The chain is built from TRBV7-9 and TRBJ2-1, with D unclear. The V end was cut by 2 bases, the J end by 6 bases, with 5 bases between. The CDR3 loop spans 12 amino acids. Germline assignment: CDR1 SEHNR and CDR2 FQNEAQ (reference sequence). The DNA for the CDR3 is TGTGCCAGCAGCTTACTCAGCAATGAGCAGTTCTTC. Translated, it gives CASSLLSNEQFF.

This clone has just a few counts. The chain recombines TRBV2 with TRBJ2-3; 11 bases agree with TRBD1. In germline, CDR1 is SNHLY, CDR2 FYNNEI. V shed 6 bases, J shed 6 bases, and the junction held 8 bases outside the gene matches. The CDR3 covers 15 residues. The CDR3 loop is CASRLGTGGVDTQYF. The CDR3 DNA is TGTGCCAGCAGACTGGGGACAGGGGGAGTGGATACGCAGTATTTT. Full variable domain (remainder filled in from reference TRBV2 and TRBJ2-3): EPEVTQTPSHQVTQMGQEVILRCVPISNHLYFYWYRQILGQKVEFLVSFYNNEISEKSEIFDDQFSVERPDGSNFTLKIRSTKLEDSAMYFCASRLGTGGVDTQYFGPGTRLTVL.

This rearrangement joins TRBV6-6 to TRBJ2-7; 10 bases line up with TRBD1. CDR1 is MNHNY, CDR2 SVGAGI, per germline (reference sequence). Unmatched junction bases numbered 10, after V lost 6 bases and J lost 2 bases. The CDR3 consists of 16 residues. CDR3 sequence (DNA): TGTGCCAGCAGATCGGGGGAGACAGGGGGCACCTACGAGCAGTACTTC. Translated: CASRSGETGGTYEQYF.

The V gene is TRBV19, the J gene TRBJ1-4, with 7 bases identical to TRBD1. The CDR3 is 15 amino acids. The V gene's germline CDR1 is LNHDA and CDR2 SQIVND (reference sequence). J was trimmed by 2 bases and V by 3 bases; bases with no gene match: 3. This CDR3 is CASSITGVTNEKLFF. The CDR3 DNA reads TGTGCCAGTAGTATTACAGGGGTCACTAATGAAAAACTGTTTTTT. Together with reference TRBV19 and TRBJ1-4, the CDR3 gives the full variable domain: DGGITQSPKYLFRKEGQNVTLSCEQNLNHDAMYWYRQDPGQGLRLIYYSQIVNDFQKGDIAEGYSVSREKKESFPLTVTSAQKNPTAFYLCASSITGVTNEKLFFGSGTQLSVL.

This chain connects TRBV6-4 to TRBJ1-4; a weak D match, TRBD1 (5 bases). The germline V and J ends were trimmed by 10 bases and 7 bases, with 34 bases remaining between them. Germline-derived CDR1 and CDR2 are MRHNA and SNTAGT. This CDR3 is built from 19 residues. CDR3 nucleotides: TGTGCCATTACCCTGGGAGGGGTGCAAAAGAGGGAGGGAAGTGAAAAACTGTTTTTT. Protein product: CAITLGGVQKREGSEKLFF.

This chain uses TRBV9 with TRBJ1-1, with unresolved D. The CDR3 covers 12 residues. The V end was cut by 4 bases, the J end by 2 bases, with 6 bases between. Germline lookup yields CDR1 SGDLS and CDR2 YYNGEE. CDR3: CASSRDNTEAFF. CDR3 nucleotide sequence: TGTGCCAGCAGCAGGGATAACACTGAAGCTTTCTTT.

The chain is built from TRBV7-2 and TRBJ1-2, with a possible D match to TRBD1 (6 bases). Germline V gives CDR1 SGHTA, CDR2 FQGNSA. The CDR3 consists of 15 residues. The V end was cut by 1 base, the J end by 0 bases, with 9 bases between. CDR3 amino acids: CASSLGTGTNYGYTF. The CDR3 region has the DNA TGTGCCAGCAGCTTAGGTACAGGGACTAACTATGGCTACACCTTC.

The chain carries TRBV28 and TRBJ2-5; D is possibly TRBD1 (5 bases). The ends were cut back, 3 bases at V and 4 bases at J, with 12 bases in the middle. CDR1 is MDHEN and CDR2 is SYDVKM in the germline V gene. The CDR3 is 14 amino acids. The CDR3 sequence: CASSFRQFGETQYF. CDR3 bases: TGTGCCAGCAGTTTTCGACAGTTTGGAGAGACCCAGTACTTC.

In DNA form, the CDR3 reads TGTGCCAGCAGCTACCTCGGGGACGGCTACACCTTC. Amino acids: CASSYLGDGYTF. The chain couples TRBV5-6 to TRBJ1-2, with D perhaps TRBD1 (5 bases). CDR1 and CDR2 (germline): SGHDT, YYEEEE. This CDR3 has 12 residues. The V and J ends lost 3 bases and 8 bases respectively, with 11 bases between them.

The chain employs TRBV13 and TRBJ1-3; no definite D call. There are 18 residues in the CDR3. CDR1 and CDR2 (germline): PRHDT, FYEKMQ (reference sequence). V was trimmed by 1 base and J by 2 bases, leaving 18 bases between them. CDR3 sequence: CASSLVQASGPTGNTIYF. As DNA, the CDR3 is TGTGCCAGCAGCTTAGTGCAGGCCTCGGGTCCCACTGGAAACACCATATATTTT.

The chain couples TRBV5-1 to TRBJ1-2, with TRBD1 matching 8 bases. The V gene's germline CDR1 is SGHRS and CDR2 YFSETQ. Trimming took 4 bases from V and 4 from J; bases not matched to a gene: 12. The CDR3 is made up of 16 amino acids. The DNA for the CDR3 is TGCGCCAGCAGCGCCTCCGGCAGGGGGCCGGTCTATGGCTACACCTTC. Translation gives CASSASGRGPVYGYTF.

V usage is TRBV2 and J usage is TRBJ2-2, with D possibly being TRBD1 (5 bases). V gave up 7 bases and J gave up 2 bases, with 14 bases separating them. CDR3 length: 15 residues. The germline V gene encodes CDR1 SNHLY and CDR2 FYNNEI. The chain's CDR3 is CASKGASANTGELFF. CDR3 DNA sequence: TGTGCCAGCAAAGGGGCGAGCGCAAACACCGGGGAGCTGTTTTTT.

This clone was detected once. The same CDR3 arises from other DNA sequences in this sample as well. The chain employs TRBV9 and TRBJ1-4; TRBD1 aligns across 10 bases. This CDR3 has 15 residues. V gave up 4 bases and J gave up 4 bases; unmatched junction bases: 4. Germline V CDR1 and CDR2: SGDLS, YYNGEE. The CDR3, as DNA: TGTGCCAGCAGCCCCCGGGACAGGGGTAATGAAAAACTGTTTTTT. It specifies CASSPRDRGNEKLFF.

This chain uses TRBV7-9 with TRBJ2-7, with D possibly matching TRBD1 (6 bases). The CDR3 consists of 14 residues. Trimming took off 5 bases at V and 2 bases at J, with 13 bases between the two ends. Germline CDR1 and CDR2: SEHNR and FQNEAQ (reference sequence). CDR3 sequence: CASSLTGLPYEQYF. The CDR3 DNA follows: TGTGCCAGCAGCCTTACAGGGTTACCCTACGAGCAGTACTTC.

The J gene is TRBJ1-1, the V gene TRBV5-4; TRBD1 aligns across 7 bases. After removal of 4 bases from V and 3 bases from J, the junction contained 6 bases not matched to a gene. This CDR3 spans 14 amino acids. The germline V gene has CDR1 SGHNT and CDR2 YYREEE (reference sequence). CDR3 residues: CASSQQGIDTEAFF. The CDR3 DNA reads TGTGCCAGCAGCCAACAGGGGATCGACACTGAAGCTTTCTTT.

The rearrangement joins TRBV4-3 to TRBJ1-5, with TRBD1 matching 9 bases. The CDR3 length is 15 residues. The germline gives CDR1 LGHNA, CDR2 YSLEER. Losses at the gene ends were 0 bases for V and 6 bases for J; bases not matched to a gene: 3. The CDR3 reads CASSQERTGVQPQHF. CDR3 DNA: TGCGCCAGCAGCCAAGAGCGGACAGGGGTTCAGCCCCAGCATTTT.

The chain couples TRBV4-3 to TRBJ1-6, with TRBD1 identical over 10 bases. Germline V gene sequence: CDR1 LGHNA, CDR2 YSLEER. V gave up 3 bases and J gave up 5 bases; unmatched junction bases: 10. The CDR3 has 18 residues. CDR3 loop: CASSHHLSGTGDNSPLHF. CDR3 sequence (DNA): TGCGCCAGCAGCCATCACTTATCCGGGACAGGGGATAATTCACCCCTCCACTTT.

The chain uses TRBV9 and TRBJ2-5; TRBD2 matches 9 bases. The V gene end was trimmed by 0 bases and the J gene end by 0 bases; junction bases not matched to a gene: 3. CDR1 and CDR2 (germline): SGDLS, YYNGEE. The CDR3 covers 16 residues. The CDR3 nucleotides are TGTGCCAGCAGCGTAGGGCTAGCGGGGAACCAAGAGACCCAGTACTTC. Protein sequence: CASSVGLAGNQETQYF. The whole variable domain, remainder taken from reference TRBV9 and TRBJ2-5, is DSGVTQTPKHLITATGQRVTLRCSPRSGDLSVYWYQQSLDQGLQFLIQYYNGEERAKGNILERFSAQQFPDLHSELNLSSLELGDSALYFCASSVGLAGNQETQYFGPGTRLLVL.

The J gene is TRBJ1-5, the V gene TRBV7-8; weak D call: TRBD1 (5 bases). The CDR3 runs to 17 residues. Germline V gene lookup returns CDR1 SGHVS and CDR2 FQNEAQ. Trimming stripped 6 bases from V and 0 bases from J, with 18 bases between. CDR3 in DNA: TGTGCCAGCAGTCCCCGGGGGGGAGGCTATAGCAATCAGCCCCAGCATTTT. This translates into CASSPRGGGYSNQPQHF.

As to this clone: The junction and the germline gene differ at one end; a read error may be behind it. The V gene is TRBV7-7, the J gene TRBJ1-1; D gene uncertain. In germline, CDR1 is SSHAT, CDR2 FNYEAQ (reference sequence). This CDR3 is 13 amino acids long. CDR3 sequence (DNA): TGTGCTAGCAGCCCTCTCGAGGGAACGAGGGCTTTCTTT. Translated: CASSPLEGTRAFF.

CDR3 DNA sequence: TGTGCCAGCTCACCAAATCTGAACACTGAAGCTTTCTTT. The encoded protein is CASSPNLNTEAFF. The chain links TRBV18 to TRBJ1-1; D is unclear. Trimming stripped 2 bases from V and 0 bases from J, with 4 bases between. CDR3 length: 13 amino acids. Germline CDR1 KGHSH, CDR2 LQKENI.